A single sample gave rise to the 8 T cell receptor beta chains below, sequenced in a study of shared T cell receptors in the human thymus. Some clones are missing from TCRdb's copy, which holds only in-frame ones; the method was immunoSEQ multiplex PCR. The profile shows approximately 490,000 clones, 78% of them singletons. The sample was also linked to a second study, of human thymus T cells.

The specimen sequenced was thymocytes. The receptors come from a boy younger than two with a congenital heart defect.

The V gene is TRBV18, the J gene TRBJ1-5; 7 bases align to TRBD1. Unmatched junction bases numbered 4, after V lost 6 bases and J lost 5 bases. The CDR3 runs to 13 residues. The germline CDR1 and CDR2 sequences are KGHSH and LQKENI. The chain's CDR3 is CASSITGDQPQHF. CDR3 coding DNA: TGTGCCAGCTCCATTACAGGGGATCAGCCCCAGCATTTT.

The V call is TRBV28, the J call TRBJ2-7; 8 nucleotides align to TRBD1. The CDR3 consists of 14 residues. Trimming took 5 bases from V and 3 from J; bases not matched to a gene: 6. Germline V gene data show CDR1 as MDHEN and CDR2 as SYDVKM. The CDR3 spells CASSRTGRDYEQYF. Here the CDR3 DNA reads TGTGCCAGCAGTAGGACAGGGCGGGACTACGAGCAGTACTTC.

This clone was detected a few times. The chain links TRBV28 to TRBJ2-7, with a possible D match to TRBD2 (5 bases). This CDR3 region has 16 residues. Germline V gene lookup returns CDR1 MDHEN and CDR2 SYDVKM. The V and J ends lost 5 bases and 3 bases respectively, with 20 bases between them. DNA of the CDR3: TGTGCCAGCAGTCTAACGACGGAGGCGATCGGCTACGAGCAGTACTTC. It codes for CASSLTTEAIGYEQYF. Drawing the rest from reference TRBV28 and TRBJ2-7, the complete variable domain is DVKVTQSSRYLVKRTGEKVFLECVQDMDHENMFWYRQDPGLGLRLIYFSYDVKMKEKGDIPEGYSVSREKKERFSLILESASTNQTSMYLCASSLTTEAIGYEQYFGPGTRLTVT.

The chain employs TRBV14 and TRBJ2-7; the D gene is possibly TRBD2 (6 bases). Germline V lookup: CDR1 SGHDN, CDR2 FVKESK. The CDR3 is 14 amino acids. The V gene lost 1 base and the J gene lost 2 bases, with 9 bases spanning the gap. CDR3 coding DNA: TGTGCCAGCAGCCAAGGGGACTTAACCTACGAGCAGTACTTC. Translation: CASSQGDLTYEQYF. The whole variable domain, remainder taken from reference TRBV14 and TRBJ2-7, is EAGVTQFPSHSVIEKGQTVTLRCDPISGHDNLYWYRRVMGKEIKFLLHFVKESKQDESGMPNNRFLAERTGGTYSTLKVQPAELEDSGVYFCASSQGDLTYEQYFGPGTRLTVT.

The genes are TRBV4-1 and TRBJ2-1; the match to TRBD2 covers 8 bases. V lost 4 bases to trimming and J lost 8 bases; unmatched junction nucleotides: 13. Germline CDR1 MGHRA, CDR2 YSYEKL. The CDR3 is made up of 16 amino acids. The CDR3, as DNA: TGCGCCAGCAGCCGCCCCGGACTAGCCTTGAGCGATGAGCAGTTCTTC. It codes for CASSRPGLALSDEQFF.

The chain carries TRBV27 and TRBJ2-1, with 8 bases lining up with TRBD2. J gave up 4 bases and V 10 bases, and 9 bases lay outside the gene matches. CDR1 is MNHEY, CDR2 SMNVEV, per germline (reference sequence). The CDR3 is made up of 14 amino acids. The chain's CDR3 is CATSLASGYNEQFF. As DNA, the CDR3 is TGTGCCACCAGCCTAGCTAGCGGGTACAATGAGCAGTTCTTC.

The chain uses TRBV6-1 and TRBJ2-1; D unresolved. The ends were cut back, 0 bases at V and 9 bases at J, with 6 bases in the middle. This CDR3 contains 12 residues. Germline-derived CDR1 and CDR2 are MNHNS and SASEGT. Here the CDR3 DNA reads TGTGCCAGCAGTGAAGCGCCCGGTGAGCAGTTCTTC. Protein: CASSEAPGEQFF.

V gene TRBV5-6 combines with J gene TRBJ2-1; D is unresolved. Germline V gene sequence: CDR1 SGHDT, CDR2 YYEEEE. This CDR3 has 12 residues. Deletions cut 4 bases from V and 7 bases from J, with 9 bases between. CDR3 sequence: CASSATKNEQFF. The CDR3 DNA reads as TGTGCCAGCAGCGCCACTAAGAATGAGCAGTTCTTC.